This T cell receptor (beta chain) is from a study of blood T cell repertoires in COVID-19. Trimming removed 2 bases at V and 2 bases at J, with 13 bases between. The germline CDR1 and CDR2 sequences are MNHEY and SVGAGI. There are 16 residues in the CDR3. Some clones are missing from TCRdb's copy, which holds only in-frame ones; the method was immunoSEQ multiplex PCR. The sample lists 250,000 to 300,000 clones, roughly 90% occurring once. The receptor was derived from a woman aged 25 to 39 who had recovered from COVID-19. What was sequenced was PBMCs or T cells enriched from blood (not recorded which). The chain recombines TRBV6-5 with TRBJ1-3; D is undetermined. The CDR3 is CASSYGPPPPGNTIYF. CDR3 DNA: TGTGCCAGCAGTTACGGCCCTCCACCGCCTGGAAACACCATATATTTT.